This entry describes one T cell receptor beta chain. Its antigen is as yet unknown. A CD8+CD4-CCR7+CD45RA+ gate was used to sort naive CD8 T cells. The entry originates in a study of molecular identifiers for immune sequencing clone quantification. Library preparation followed earlier protocols using designated TCR primers. Each CDR3 protein gets one entry after TCRdb re-called the PCR reads with MiXCR. Seen here are 88,000 or so distinct CDR3 sequences, around 20% observed once, and the top ten hold about 0.95%. Points from the study as a whole: Spiked Jurkat TCR RNA equal to one cell could reportedly be picked out among 1 million or so naive cells.

Specimen: naive CD8+ T cells from blood, with Jurkat cell RNA spiked in. Subset here: FACS-sorted CD8+CD4-CCR7+CD45RA+ naive T cells. This receptor was identified in a human donor in good health. Some libraries in this study had Jurkat cell RNA spiked in.

CDR3 nucleotide sequence: TGTGCCAGCAGTTTAAGGGTGTGGCAGGGCTCGGGCAATCAGCCCCAGCATTTT. Translation: CASSLRVWQGSGNQPQHF. This chain links TRBV28 with TRBJ1-5; tentative D call: TRBD1 (5 bases). Germline-derived CDR1 and CDR2 are MDHEN and SYDVKM. V lost 2 bases and J lost 2, with 19 bases in between. This CDR3 has 18 residues.